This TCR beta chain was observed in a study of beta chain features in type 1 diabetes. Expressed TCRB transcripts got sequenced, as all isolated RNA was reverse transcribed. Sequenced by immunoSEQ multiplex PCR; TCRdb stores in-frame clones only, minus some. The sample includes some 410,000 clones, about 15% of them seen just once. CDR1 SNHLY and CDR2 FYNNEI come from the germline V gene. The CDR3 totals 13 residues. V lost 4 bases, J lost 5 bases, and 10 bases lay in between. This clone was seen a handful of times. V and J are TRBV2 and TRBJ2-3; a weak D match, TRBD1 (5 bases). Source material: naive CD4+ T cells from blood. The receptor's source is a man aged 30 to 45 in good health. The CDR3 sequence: CASSGQDRDTQYF. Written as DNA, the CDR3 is TGTGCCAGCAGTGGACAAGACAGAGATACGCAGTATTTT.